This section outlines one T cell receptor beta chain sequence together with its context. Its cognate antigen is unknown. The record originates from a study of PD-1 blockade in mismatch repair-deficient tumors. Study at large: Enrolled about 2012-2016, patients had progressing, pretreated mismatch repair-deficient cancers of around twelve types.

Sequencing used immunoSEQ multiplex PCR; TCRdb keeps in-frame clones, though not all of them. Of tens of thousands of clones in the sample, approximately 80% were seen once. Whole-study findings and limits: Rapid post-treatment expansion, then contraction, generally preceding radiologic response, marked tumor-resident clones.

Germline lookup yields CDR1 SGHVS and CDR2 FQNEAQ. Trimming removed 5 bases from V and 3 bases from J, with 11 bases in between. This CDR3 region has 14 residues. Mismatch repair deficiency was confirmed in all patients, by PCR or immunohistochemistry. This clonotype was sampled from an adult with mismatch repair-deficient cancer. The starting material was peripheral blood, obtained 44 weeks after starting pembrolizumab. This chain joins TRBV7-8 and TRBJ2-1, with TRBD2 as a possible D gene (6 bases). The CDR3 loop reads CASSKSGDYNEQFF. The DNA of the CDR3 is TGTGCCAGCAGCAAGTCGGGGGACTACAATGAGCAGTTCTTC.